This T cell receptor beta chain was captured in a study of cytomegalovirus exposure and HLA in healthy donors. Germline V CDR1 and CDR2: SEHNR, FQNEAQ (reference sequence). V was pared by 8 bases and J by 3 bases, with 7 bases between. The CDR3 sequence is 11 residues long. 60 Vbeta and 13 Jbeta primers were used in PCR. Generated by immunoSEQ multiplex PCR, the TCRdb table keeps only in-frame clones and is missing some. The table records 200,000 to 300,000 clones, roughly 81% of them present only once. This clone was found a few times. Sequencing was carried out using PBMCs. The chain couples TRBV7-9 to TRBJ1-1; D is undetermined. The sequence was collected from a woman in her thirties or forties in good health and CMV-seropositive. CDR3 bases: TGTGCCAGCGGGCCCTACACTGAAGCTTTCTTT. Amino acid sequence: CASGPYTEAFF.